Detailed here is one T cell receptor beta chain. The data stem from a study of shared clonotypes between healthy human individuals. The germline CDR1 and CDR2 sequences are MNHEY and SVGAGI. V lost 7 bases and J lost 5; bases outside the gene matches: 12. The CDR3 length is 15 residues. In replicate PCRs of sorted subsets, approximately 200 ng DNA, approximately 32,000 T cell genomes, was used. Libraries were prepared by immunoSEQ multiplex PCR; TCRdb keeps only in-frame clonotypes and omits some of them. The sample consists of over 2 million clones, 85% to 95% of them appearing once. This receptor was taken from a man between 18 and 35 years old in good health. The chain uses TRBV6-5 and TRBJ2-5; 8 bases are shared with TRBD2. Sequenced material: naive CD4+ T cells sorted from blood. Stated subset: CD45RA+ positively selected. CDR3 nucleotide sequence: TGTGCCAGCATGCCGGGGGGGGCCCCCGAGGAGACCCAGTACTTC. Protein: CASMPGGAPEETQYF.